Listed below are T cell receptor beta chains from one sample, sequenced in a study of blood T cell repertoires in COVID-19. Libraries were prepared by immunoSEQ multiplex PCR; TCRdb keeps only in-frame clonotypes and omits some of them. The sample has some 100,000 clones; 81% are singletons. Sequenced input: peripheral blood. These receptors were collected from a man aged 55 to 70 with acute or convalescent COVID-19. Each CDR3 is given with its conserved first and last residue. A D gene is named only where the DNA matches it firmly. A clone size is listed for some rows: how often the clone was seen (once, few, many), or a class if it is expanded.

TRBJ2-5,16,.,TRBV6-1,TRBD2,TGTGCCAGCAGTGAAGCACTAGCGGGATTAGGGGAGACCCAGTACTTC,CASSEALAGLGETQYF
TRBJ1-2,13,.,TRBV12-3/TRBV12-4,.,TGTGCCAGCAGCCCCTATGAGGGAGGTGGCTACACCTTC,CASSPYEGGGYTF
TRBJ2-2,16,.,TRBV5-1,TRBD2,TGCGCCAGCAGCTTGGGCGGGACTAAAAACACCGGGGAGCTGTTTTTT,CASSLGGTKNTGELFF
TRBJ1-3,14,.,TRBV19,.,TGTGCCAGTAGTATGAGCTACTCTGGAAACACCATATATTTT,CASSMSYSGNTIYF
TRBJ2-2,13,.,TRBV6-5,TRBD1,TGTGCCAGCAGGGAGACAGGGGTCGGGGAGCTGTTTTTT,CASRETGVGELFF
TRBJ2-1,15,once,TRBV7-8,TRBD2,TGTGCCAGCCGAACACTAGCGGGCTCCTACAATGAGCAGTTCTTC,CASRTLAGSYNEQFF
TRBJ2-5,15,.,TRBV5-4,TRBD2,TGTGCCAGCAGCTTGGCGCTAGCGGACCAAGAGACCCAGTACTTC,CASSLALADQETQYF
TRBJ1-2,17,.,TRBV25-1,TRBD1,TGTGCCAGCAGTGACGCTCGTACAGGGGTCATCGCCTATGGCTACACCTTC,CASSDARTGVIAYGYTF
TRBJ2-7,16,.,TRBV5-4,TRBD1,TGTGCCAGCAGCTTGGGACCAACAGGGGGGAACTACGAGCAGTACTTC,CASSLGPTGGNYEQYF
TRBJ2-1,16,.,TRBV5-5,TRBD2,TGTGCCAGCAGCTTGGTCGGACTAGCGGGAGCAAAGGAGCAGTTCTTC,CASSLVGLAGAKEQFF
TRBJ2-1,13,.,TRBV12-3/TRBV12-4,.,TGTGCCAGCAGTTATCTCGGGGAGGATGAGCAGTTCTTC,CASSYLGEDEQFF
TRBJ2-1,18,.,TRBV24-1,TRBD2,TGTGCCACCAGTGACCGAACAGTTGGACTAGCGGGGGTACCGGTGCAGTTCTTC,CATSDRTVGLAGVPVQFF
TRBJ2-5,15,.,TRBV24-1,TRBD2,TGTGCCACCAGTGACCGACTAGCGAGCGAAGAGACCCAGTACTTC,CATSDRLASEETQYF
TRBJ2-1,16,.,TRBV19,TRBD1,TGTGCCAGTATTAAAGGGGGGCAGGGGGCTTGGAATGAGCAGTTCTTC,CASIKGGQGAWNEQFF
TRBJ2-1,16,.,TRBV4-2,TRBD2,TGTGCCAGCAGCCGCGCGGCGGGGGATGGAGACCATGAGCAGTTCTTC,CASSRAAGDGDHEQFF
TRBJ1-2,15,.,TRBV19,TRBD1,TGTGCCAGTAGTGGAGTCGGACAGGGAGAGTTCGGCTACACCTTC,CASSGVGQGEFGYTF
TRBJ1-1,16,.,TRBV27,.,TGTGCCAGCAGTGACTACCCCCCCAGAGCGGCCACTGAAGCTTTCTTT,CASSDYPPRAATEAFF